The entry below describes one T cell receptor (beta chain). The antigen remains undetermined. V shed 7 bases, J shed 4 bases, and the junction held 7 bases outside the gene matches. The CDR3 sequence is 15 residues long. Per germline, CDR1 ENHRY and CDR2 SYGVKD. This sample stems from a study of T cells in narcolepsy. General study results and limits: Same-patient CSF and blood CD4+ T cell clonotypes included HCRT-specific and TRIB2-specific autoreactive ones.

Profiling relied on immunoSEQ multiplex PCR, and the TCRdb table lists in-frame clones only, not all of them. The table has approximately 35,000 clones, 65% to 85% seen once. The V gene is TRBV10-3, the J gene TRBJ2-2, with 9 bases matching TRBD1. The receptor was isolated from a human donor in good health. Sequencing used memory (CD45RA-) CD4+ T cells from blood. CDR3 in amino acids: CAINPTGGATGELFF. The CDR3 DNA sequence: TGTGCCATCAACCCGACAGGGGGGGCCACCGGGGAGCTGTTTTTT.